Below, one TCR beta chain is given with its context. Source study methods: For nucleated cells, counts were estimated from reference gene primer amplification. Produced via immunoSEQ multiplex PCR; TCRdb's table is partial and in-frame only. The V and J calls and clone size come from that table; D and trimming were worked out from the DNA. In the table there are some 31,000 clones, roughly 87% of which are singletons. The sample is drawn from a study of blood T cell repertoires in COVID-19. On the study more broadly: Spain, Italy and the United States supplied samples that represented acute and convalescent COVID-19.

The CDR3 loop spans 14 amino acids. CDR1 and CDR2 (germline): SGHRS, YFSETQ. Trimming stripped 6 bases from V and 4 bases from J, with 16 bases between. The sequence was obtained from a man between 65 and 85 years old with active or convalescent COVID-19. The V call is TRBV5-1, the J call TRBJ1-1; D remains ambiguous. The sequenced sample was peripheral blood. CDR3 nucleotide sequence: TGCGCCAGCAAAAAAGAACCGTCCGGCACTGAAGCTTTCTTT. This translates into CASKKEPSGTEAFF.